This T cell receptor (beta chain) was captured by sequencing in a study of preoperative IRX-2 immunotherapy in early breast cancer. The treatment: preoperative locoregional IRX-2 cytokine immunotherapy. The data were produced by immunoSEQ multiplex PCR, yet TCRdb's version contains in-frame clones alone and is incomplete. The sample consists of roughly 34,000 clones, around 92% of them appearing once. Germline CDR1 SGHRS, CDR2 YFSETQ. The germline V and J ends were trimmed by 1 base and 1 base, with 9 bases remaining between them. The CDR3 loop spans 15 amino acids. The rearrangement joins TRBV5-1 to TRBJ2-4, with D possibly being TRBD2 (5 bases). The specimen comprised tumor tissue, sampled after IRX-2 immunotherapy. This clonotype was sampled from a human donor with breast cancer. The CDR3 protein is CASSLPGIAKNIQYF. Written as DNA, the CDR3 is TGCGCCAGCAGCTTGCCGGGGATTGCCAAAAACATTCAGTACTTC.